The rows below give T cell receptor beta chains drawn from one sample of a study of CD8 T cells in ankylosing spondylitis. Each CDR3 protein gets one entry after TCRdb re-called the 5' RACE reads with MiXCR. This sample carries about 120,000 distinct CDR3 sequences, roughly an eighth of them seen once, and the ten largest clones take about 3%. The sequenced sample was blood, either unsorted or a sorted T cell fraction (not recorded which). These receptors all come from a female donor with ankylosing spondylitis or in good health (not recorded which). Both conserved end residues are part of each CDR3. A D gene is named only where the DNA matches it firmly. Clone size is shown for a subset of rows, as once, few, many or a class of expanded clone.

d_call: NA
clone_size: few
j_call: TRBJ2-7
v_call: TRBV28
cdr3_aa: CASTVPGPYEQYF
cdr3_nt: TGTGCCAGCACCGTCCCGGGCCCGTACGAGCAGTACTTC

d_call: NA
clone_size: NA
j_call: TRBJ2-7
v_call: TRBV2
cdr3_aa: CPSSGTSQGFHEQYF
cdr3_nt: TGTCCCAGCAGTGGGACCTCACAGGGTTTCCACGAGCAGTACTTC

d_call: TRBD2
clone_size: NA
j_call: TRBJ2-1
v_call: TRBV5-4
cdr3_aa: CASSLELSGRPNEQFF
cdr3_nt: TGTGCCAGCAGCTTGGAGCTTAGCGGGAGGCCCAATGAGCAGTTCTTC

d_call: NA
clone_size: few
j_call: TRBJ2-1
v_call: TRBV7-9
cdr3_aa: CASSPPGWNEQFF
cdr3_nt: TGTGCCAGCAGCCCGCCCGGGTGGAATGAGCAGTTCTTC

d_call: NA
clone_size: few
j_call: TRBJ1-1
v_call: TRBV3-1
cdr3_aa: CASSQAFRGYTEAFF
cdr3_nt: TGTGCCAGCAGCCAAGCGTTCAGGGGATACACTGAAGCTTTCTTT

d_call: NA
clone_size: few
j_call: TRBJ2-4
v_call: TRBV2
cdr3_aa: CASRGWAKNIQYF
cdr3_nt: TGTGCCAGCAGGGGTTGGGCCAAAAACATTCAGTACTTC

d_call: NA
clone_size: many
j_call: TRBJ1-5
v_call: TRBV28
cdr3_aa: CASRQAGGNQPQHF
cdr3_nt: TGTGCCAGCCGACAGGCGGGCGGCAATCAGCCCCAGCATTTT

d_call: NA
clone_size: few
j_call: TRBJ2-2
v_call: TRBV3-1
cdr3_aa: CASSTRGPRNTGELFF
cdr3_nt: TGTGCCAGCAGCACCCGTGGCCCACGGAACACCGGGGAGCTGTTTTTT

d_call: NA
clone_size: many
j_call: TRBJ1-5
v_call: TRBV7-2
cdr3_aa: CASSLDGQYNQPQHF
cdr3_nt: TGTGCCAGCAGCTTGGATGGGCAGTACAATCAGCCCCAGCATTTT

d_call: NA
clone_size: NA
j_call: TRBJ2-1
v_call: TRBV5-1
cdr3_aa: CAGSFSRNEQFF
cdr3_nt: TGCGCCGGCAGCTTTAGCCGCAATGAGCAGTTCTTC

d_call: TRBD2
clone_size: few
j_call: TRBJ2-1
v_call: TRBV7-2
cdr3_aa: CASSLGLAGIDEQFF
cdr3_nt: TGTGCCAGCAGCTTAGGACTAGCGGGGATCGATGAGCAGTTCTTC

d_call: NA
clone_size: NA
j_call: TRBJ2-1
v_call: TRBV11-3
cdr3_aa: CASSPRDTNEQFF
cdr3_nt: TGTGCCAGCAGCCCCCGGGACACCAATGAGCAGTTCTTC

d_call: NA
clone_size: few
j_call: TRBJ2-7
v_call: TRBV7-9
cdr3_aa: CASSPRSVASEQYF
cdr3_nt: TGTGCCAGCAGCCCTAGGTCAGTGGCGAGCGAGCAGTACTTC

d_call: TRBD2
clone_size: many
j_call: TRBJ2-2
v_call: TRBV4-2
cdr3_aa: CASSQRGLAGGPVRIMDTGELFF
cdr3_nt: TGTGCCAGCAGCCAAAGGGGACTAGCGGGAGGGCCAGTGAGGATTATGGACACCGGGGAGCTGTTTTTT

d_call: TRBD1
clone_size: NA
j_call: TRBJ1-5
v_call: TRBV5-1
cdr3_aa: CASSPFTGDNQPQHF
cdr3_nt: TGCGCCAGCAGCCCCTTCACAGGGGACAATCAGCCCCAGCATTTT

d_call: TRBD1
clone_size: NA
j_call: TRBJ2-7
v_call: TRBV6-1
cdr3_aa: CASSPGQVISYEQYF
cdr3_nt: TGTGCCAGCAGTCCGGGACAGGTGATCTCCTACGAGCAGTACTTC

d_call: TRBD2
clone_size: few
j_call: TRBJ2-2
v_call: TRBV7-7
cdr3_aa: CASSTGTIGELFF
cdr3_nt: TGTGCTAGCAGCACGGGGACTATCGGGGAGCTGTTTTTT

d_call: TRBD1
clone_size: NA
j_call: TRBJ2-1
v_call: TRBV20-1
cdr3_aa: CSARPTGINEQFF
cdr3_nt: TGCAGTGCTAGACCGACAGGGATCAATGAGCAGTTCTTC

d_call: NA
clone_size: many
j_call: TRBJ1-2
v_call: TRBV5-1
cdr3_aa: CASSLEGNGYTF
cdr3_nt: TGCGCCAGCAGCTTGGAGGGAAATGGCTACACCTTC

d_call: NA
clone_size: NA
j_call: TRBJ2-2
v_call: TRBV7-2
cdr3_aa: CASSLQGWDTGELFF
cdr3_nt: TGTGCCAGCAGCTTACAGGGATGGGACACCGGGGAGCTGTTTTTT

d_call: TRBD1
clone_size: many
j_call: TRBJ1-1
v_call: TRBV20-1
cdr3_aa: CSAGGQGLVGEAFF
cdr3_nt: TGCAGTGCTGGGGGACAGGGGCTGGTCGGTGAAGCTTTCTTT

d_call: NA
clone_size: few
j_call: TRBJ1-1
v_call: TRBV29-1
cdr3_aa: CSVGETGTEAFF
cdr3_nt: TGCAGCGTTGGGGAGACGGGGACTGAAGCTTTCTTT

d_call: NA
clone_size: NA
j_call: TRBJ2-2
v_call: TRBV5-5
cdr3_aa: CASSLEGTANTGELFF
cdr3_nt: TGTGCCAGCAGCTTGGAGGGGACGGCGAACACCGGGGAGCTGTTTTTT

d_call: NA
clone_size: few
j_call: TRBJ1-5
v_call: TRBV10-3
cdr3_aa: CAISEAANQPQHF
cdr3_nt: TGTGCCATCAGTGAAGCAGCCAATCAGCCCCAGCATTTT

d_call: NA
clone_size: few
j_call: TRBJ2-3
v_call: TRBV18
cdr3_aa: CASSPQGSSTDTQYF
cdr3_nt: TGTGCCAGCTCACCCCAGGGGTCGAGCACAGATACGCAGTATTTT

d_call: NA
clone_size: many
j_call: TRBJ2-3
v_call: TRBV29-1
cdr3_aa: CSVDGHRQDTQYF
cdr3_nt: TGCAGCGTTGATGGGCACCGTCAGGATACGCAGTATTTT

d_call: NA
clone_size: many
j_call: TRBJ2-5
v_call: TRBV7-9
cdr3_aa: CASSLLTGERETQYF
cdr3_nt: TGTGCCAGCAGCTTACTTACGGGAGAACGGGAGACCCAGTACTTC

d_call: TRBD2
clone_size: many
j_call: TRBJ2-7
v_call: TRBV4-1
cdr3_aa: CASSQGGGTSGYYEQYF
cdr3_nt: TGCGCCAGCAGCCAAGGGGGTGGGACTAGCGGGTACTACGAGCAGTACTTC

d_call: NA
clone_size: NA
j_call: TRBJ2-2
v_call: TRBV30
cdr3_aa: CAWSPRVTGELFF
cdr3_nt: TGTGCCTGGAGCCCCCGAGTGACCGGGGAGCTGTTTTTT

d_call: NA
clone_size: NA
j_call: TRBJ2-3
v_call: TRBV4-2
cdr3_aa: CASSPWVFSDTQYF
cdr3_nt: TGTGCCAGCAGCCCCTGGGTCTTCTCAGATACGCAGTATTTT

d_call: NA
clone_size: many
j_call: TRBJ1-5
v_call: TRBV12-3/TRBV12-4
cdr3_aa: CASSLYSNQPQHF
cdr3_nt: TGCGCCAGCAGCCTGTATAGCAATCAGCCCCAGCATTTT

d_call: NA
clone_size: many
j_call: TRBJ2-5
v_call: TRBV5-1
cdr3_aa: CASSLGDAGGSQYF
cdr3_nt: TGCGCCAGCAGCTTGGGTGACGCAGGAGGGTCCCAGTACTTC

d_call: TRBD1
clone_size: many
j_call: TRBJ2-7
v_call: TRBV7-6
cdr3_aa: CASSAHHGQGVYEQYF
cdr3_nt: TGTGCCAGCAGCGCGCACCATGGACAGGGGGTTTACGAGCAGTACTTC

d_call: TRBD2
clone_size: many
j_call: TRBJ2-7
v_call: TRBV6-5
cdr3_aa: CASSTRLAGAYEQYF
cdr3_nt: TGTGCCAGCAGTACTAGACTAGCGGGGGCCTACGAGCAGTACTTC

d_call: NA
clone_size: NA
j_call: TRBJ2-7
v_call: TRBV10-3
cdr3_aa: CAISEGMGREQYF
cdr3_nt: TGTGCCATCAGTGAGGGGATGGGGCGGGAGCAGTACTTC

d_call: TRBD2
clone_size: NA
j_call: TRBJ2-1
v_call: TRBV7-8
cdr3_aa: CASSLETSGRAAEQFF
cdr3_nt: TGTGCCAGCAGCTTAGAGACTAGCGGGCGGGCTGCTGAGCAGTTCTTC

d_call: NA
clone_size: few
j_call: TRBJ2-2
v_call: TRBV7-9
cdr3_aa: CASKGDTGELFF
cdr3_nt: TGTGCCAGCAAAGGCGACACCGGGGAGCTGTTTTTT

d_call: TRBD2
clone_size: NA
j_call: TRBJ2-7
v_call: TRBV5-6
cdr3_aa: CASSLGTSAYEQYF
cdr3_nt: TGTGCCAGCAGCTTGGGAACTAGCGCCTACGAGCAGTACTTC